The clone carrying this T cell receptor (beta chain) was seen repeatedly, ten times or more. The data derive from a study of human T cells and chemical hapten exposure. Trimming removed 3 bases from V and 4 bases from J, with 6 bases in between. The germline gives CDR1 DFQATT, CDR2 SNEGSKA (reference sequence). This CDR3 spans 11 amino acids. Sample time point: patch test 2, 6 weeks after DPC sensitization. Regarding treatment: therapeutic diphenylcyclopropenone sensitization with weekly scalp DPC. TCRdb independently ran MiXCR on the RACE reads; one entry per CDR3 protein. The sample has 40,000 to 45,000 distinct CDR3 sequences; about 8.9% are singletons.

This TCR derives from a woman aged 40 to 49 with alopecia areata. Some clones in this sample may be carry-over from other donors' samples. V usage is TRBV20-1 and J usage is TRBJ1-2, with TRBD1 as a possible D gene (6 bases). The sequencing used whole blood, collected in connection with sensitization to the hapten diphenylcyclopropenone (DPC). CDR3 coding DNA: TGCAGTGCTAGGGACAGCTATGGCTACACCTTC. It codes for CSARDSYGYTF.